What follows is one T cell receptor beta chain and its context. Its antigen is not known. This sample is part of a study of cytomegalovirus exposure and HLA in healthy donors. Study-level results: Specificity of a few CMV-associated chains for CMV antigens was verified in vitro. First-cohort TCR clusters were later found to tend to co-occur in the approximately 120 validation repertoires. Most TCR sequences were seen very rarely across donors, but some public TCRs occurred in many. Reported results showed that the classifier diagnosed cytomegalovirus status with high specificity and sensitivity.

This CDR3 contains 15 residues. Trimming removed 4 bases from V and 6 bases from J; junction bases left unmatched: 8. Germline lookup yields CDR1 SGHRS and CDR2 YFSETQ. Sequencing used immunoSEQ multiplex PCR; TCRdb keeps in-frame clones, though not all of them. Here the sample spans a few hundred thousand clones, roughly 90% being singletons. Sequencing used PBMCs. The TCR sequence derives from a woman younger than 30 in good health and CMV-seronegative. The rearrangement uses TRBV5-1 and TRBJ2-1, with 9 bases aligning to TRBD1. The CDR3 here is CASSLSGQGGNEQFF. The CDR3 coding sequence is TGCGCCAGCAGCCTTTCGGGACAGGGAGGCAATGAGCAGTTCTTC.